The rows below give T cell receptor beta chains drawn from one sample of a study of human T cells and chemical hapten exposure. MiXCR, applied by TCRdb to the RACE reads, yields one record per CDR3 protein. Of 370,000 or so distinct CDR3 sequences in the sample, approximately 5% were seen once. The sequencing used whole blood, collected in connection with sensitization to the hapten diphenylcyclopropenone (DPC). These receptor sequences come from a woman aged 45-59 years with alopecia areata. Some clones in this sample may be carry-over from other donors' samples. The CDR3 runs from the conserved cysteine through the conserved F or W. Fields, in order: clone size, V gene, D gene, J gene, CDR3 DNA, CDR3 protein. The D gene is left open where the match is weak. Clone size is not always given. Where it is, it says once, few, many or a class for expanded clones.

>few|TRBV7-7|-|TRBJ1-1
TGTGCCAGCAGCTTAAACTTCGACACTGAAGCTTTCTTT
CASSLNFDTEAFF
>many|TRBV5-1|-|TRBJ1-5
TGCGCCAGCAGCGGGGTGGGCCCCCCGAGTCAGTATCAGCCCCAGCATTTT
CASSGVGPPSQYQPQHF
>many|TRBV25-1|-|TRBJ1-1
TGTGCCAGTCTCTCTCTAACCGAAGCTTTCTTT
CASLSLTEAFF
>many|TRBV6-2/TRBV6-3|-|TRBJ2-1
TGTGCCAGCAGTCTTGGGACCCTCTCCTACAATGAGCAGTTCTTC
CASSLGTLSYNEQFF
>many|TRBV27|-|TRBJ2-5
TGTGCCAGCAGCGACAGGCAAGAGACCCAGTACTTC
CASSDRQETQYF
>few|TRBV7-9|TRBD2|TRBJ2-7
TGTGCCAGCAGCCCCCGGGAGGGGCAAGGGTACGAGCAGTACTTC
CASSPREGQGYEQYF
>many|TRBV6-1|-|TRBJ1-2
TGTGCCAGCAGTGGTGGTCGGGGATCCGGCTATGGCTACACCTTC
CASSGGRGSGYGYTF
>many|TRBV4-3|-|TRBJ2-2
TGCGCCAGCAGCCCTCTCGAGAACACCGGGGAGCTGTTTTTT
CASSPLENTGELFF
>many|TRBV6-2/TRBV6-3|TRBD2|TRBJ2-5
TGTGCCAGCAGTTCTAGCGGGAGAGGTGAGACCCAGTACTTC
CASSSSGRGETQYF
>many|TRBV12-3/TRBV12-4|-|TRBJ2-3
TGTGCCAGCAGTTTCGGCCACACAGATACGCAGTATTTT
CASSFGHTDTQYF
>few|TRBV20-1|-|TRBJ1-1
TGCAGTGCTAGAGGAATGAGTGTAAACACTGAAGCTTTCTTT
CSARGMSVNTEAFF
>many|TRBV9|-|TRBJ2-7
TGTGCCAGCAGCGTAGGAGGTCGGGGTGCCCCTGGCGAGCAGTACTTC
CASSVGGRGAPGEQYF
>many|TRBV3-1|-|TRBJ2-5
TGTGCCAGCAGCCAAGATCGAGGGCCACAAGAGACCCAGTACTTC
CASSQDRGPQETQYF
>many|TRBV28|-|TRBJ2-3
TGTGCCAGCAGTTTACTCACCAGAGATACGCAGTATTTT
CASSLLTRDTQYF
>few|TRBV28|-|TRBJ2-3
TGTGCCAGCAGTTACACCACCACAGATACGCAGTATTTT
CASSYTTTDTQYF
>few|TRBV20-1|TRBD2|TRBJ2-1
TGCAGTGCGGGAGCGGGGGGGCCAGGAGAGCAGTTCTTC
CSAGAGGPGEQFF
>-|TRBV7-8|-|TRBJ2-7
TGTGCCAGCAGTTTACCGGGAGCTTCCTACGAGCAGTACTTC
CASSLPGASYEQYF
>few|TRBV27|TRBD2|TRBJ2-7
TGTGCCAGCAGTTTCGGGCGGGAGGGGTACGAGCAGTACTTC
CASSFGREGYEQYF
>many|TRBV7-6|TRBD2|TRBJ2-7
TGTGCCAGCAGCGCCGTAGCGGGGGACACCTACGAGCAGTACTTC
CASSAVAGDTYEQYF
>-|TRBV12-3/TRBV12-4|-|TRBJ1-4
TGTGCCAGCAGTACTGCGAGTAGCAGGGGTGAAAAACTGTTTTTT
CASSTASSRGEKLFF
>few|TRBV28|-|TRBJ2-3
TGTGCCAGCTCGCCGGTAGCGGTTCAGGATACGCAGTATTTT
CASSPVAVQDTQYF
>-|TRBV2|TRBD1|TRBJ1-3
TGTGCCAGCTGGGACAGGTCTGGAAACACCATATATTTT
CASWDRSGNTIYF
>many|TRBV7-9|-|TRBJ1-1
TGTGCCAGCAGCCTCAGTTTATCCGAAGCTTTCTTT
CASSLSLSEAFF
>many|TRBV12-3/TRBV12-4|TRBD1|TRBJ1-4
TGTGCCAGCGGTTCCAAGGGACAGCCTAATGAAAAACTGTTTTTT
CASGSKGQPNEKLFF
>many|TRBV18|-|TRBJ1-3
TGTGCCAGCTCACCACCATCTGGGTCTGGAAACACCATATATTTT
CASSPPSGSGNTIYF
>many|TRBV28|-|TRBJ2-1
TGTGCCAGCAGTTTATACGGGGGTGAGCAGTTCTTC
CASSLYGGEQFF
>few|TRBV19|TRBD2|TRBJ2-7
TGTGCCAGTACCCCTGGTACGGGACTAGCGTACGAGCAGTACTTC
CASTPGTGLAYEQYF
>-|TRBV7-9|-|TRBJ1-2
TGTGCCAGCAGCTTTGTCGATGCTGGGATCCACACCTTC
CASSFVDAGIHTF
>many|TRBV4-2|-|TRBJ1-2
TGTGCCAGCAGCCAAGATCCCTTCGGGGAGAAGGCCTATGGCTACACCTTC
CASSQDPFGEKAYGYTF
>many|TRBV5-6|-|TRBJ2-7
TGTGCCAGCAGCTTGGGGGGCCCCAACGAGCAGTACTTC
CASSLGGPNEQYF
>-|TRBV11-2|-|TRBJ2-3
TGTGCCAGCAGCTCCCCGGCGGGACCAGATACGCAGTATTTT
CASSSPAGPDTQYF
>many|TRBV24-1|-|TRBJ1-5
TGTGCCACCAGTGATCCCGCGGCAGGCAATCAGCCCCAGCATTTT
CATSDPAAGNQPQHF
>few|TRBV5-6|-|TRBJ2-7
TGTGCCAGCAGCTACGCCCCGGTCGGACCCGAGCAGTACTTC
CASSYAPVGPEQYF
>many|TRBV12-3/TRBV12-4|-|TRBJ2-3
TGTGCCAGCAGCCGAGACCAACTTACGCAGTATTTT
CASSRDQLTQYF
>many|TRBV10-1|-|TRBJ1-1
TGCGCCAGCAGTGAATCCACCATGAACACTGAAGCTTTCTTT
CASSESTMNTEAFF
>many|TRBV4-1|-|TRBJ2-1
TGCGCCAGCGGAGGGGCTGGCTCCTACAATGAGCAGTTCTTC
CASGGAGSYNEQFF
>many|TRBV7-2|TRBD1|TRBJ1-4
TGTGCCAGCAGCACCGCCGGGACAGGGGGTGAAAAACTGTTTTTT
CASSTAGTGGEKLFF
>-|TRBV5-1|TRBD1|TRBJ1-2
TGCGCCAGCAGCTTGTCAGGGGGAGCTAACTATGGCTACACCTTC
CASSLSGGANYGYTF
>once|TRBV5-4|-|TRBJ1-2
TGTGCCAGCCTACAAAGCTCGGGACTTTCTAACTATGGCTACACCTTC
CASLQSSGLSNYGYTF
>-|TRBV29-1|TRBD1|TRBJ1-2
TGCAGCGTTGAGGGTGACAGGGCCCAGGAGGGCTATGGCTACACCTTC
CSVEGDRAQEGYGYTF
>many|TRBV29-1|-|TRBJ2-5
TGCAGCGTTGGGAACAGTCAAGAGACCCAGTACTTC
CSVGNSQETQYF
>few|TRBV5-1|-|TRBJ1-2
TGCGCCAGCAGCTCGTCGGAAGGTTGGGGCCTGGGCTACACCTTC
CASSSSEGWGLGYTF
>-|TRBV29-1|-|TRBJ1-2
TGCAGCGTTGGGGCTGGGGGGAGGTATGGCTACACCTTC
CSVGAGGRYGYTF
>many|TRBV12-3/TRBV12-4|-|TRBJ1-4
TGTGCCAGCAGCATCCTAGGAGTAGGAGAAAAACTGTTTTTT
CASSILGVGEKLFF
>few|TRBV3-1|TRBD2|TRBJ2-1
TGTGCCAGCAGCCCCCTAGCGGGACCCTTTATGGATGAGCAGTTCTTC
CASSPLAGPFMDEQFF
>-|TRBV5-1|-|TRBJ2-7
TGCGCCAGCAGCTTGGAGGGCAGGACCTACGAGCAGTACTTC
CASSLEGRTYEQYF